This T cell receptor (beta chain) comes out of a study of T cell changes during pregnancy in multiple sclerosis. CDR1 and CDR2 from the germline V gene are LNHDA and SQIVND (reference sequence). The CDR3 runs 15 residues. Trimming removed 6 bases from V and 4 bases from J, with 18 bases in between. This clone came up once. Measured with immunoSEQ multiplex PCR; TCRdb has only the in-frame clones, and not every one. The sample comprises around 38,000 clones, around 90% of which are singletons, and about 6.1% rests with the top ten. The TCR was taken from a female donor with multiple sclerosis, enrolled in a pregnancy study. Here the sequenced sample was CD8+ T cells from peripheral blood mononuclear cells, taken in the third trimester of pregnancy. This chain joins TRBV19 and TRBJ1-2; D unclear. CDR3 sequence reads: CASRFGPGLGYGYTF. In DNA, the CDR3 is TGTGCCAGTAGATTTGGTCCAGGATTGGGCTATGGCTACACCTTC.